Only one count was recorded for the clone carrying this T cell receptor (beta chain). This sample stems from a study of blood T cell repertoires in COVID-19. Study-level information: COVID-19 samples, acute and convalescent, were from the United States, Italy and Spain.

Data came from immunoSEQ multiplex PCR; TCRdb stores just in-frame clones and leaves some out. The repertoire has about 160,000 clones, around 83% of them found once; the top ten carry 0.8% to 1.2%. Sequencing was performed on peripheral blood. This clonotype was obtained from a man between 40 and 49 years old with acute or convalescent COVID-19.

CDR3 sequence reads: CASSLRDREITKAFF. The DNA for the CDR3 is TGTGCCAGCAGTCTTAGGGACAGGGAGATTACAAAAGCTTTCTTT. The genes are TRBV28 and TRBJ1-1; 9 nucleotides align to TRBD1. Germline V lookup: CDR1 MDHEN, CDR2 SYDVKM. Trimming cost V 5 bases and J 9 bases; bases outside gene matches: 13. The CDR3 is made up of 15 amino acids.